This TCR beta chain was profiled in a study of blood T cell repertoires in COVID-19. Germline CDR1 reads SEHNR; CDR2 reads FQNEAQ (reference sequence). V gave up 7 bases and J gave up 0 bases, with 25 bases separating them. CDR3 length equals 19 residues. Method: immunoSEQ multiplex PCR; TCRdb's copy keeps in-frame clones and lacks some. The sample has some 89,000 clones; about 87% are singletons. The clonotype was recovered from a human donor in a cohort sampled during active COVID-19. The sample was peripheral blood. The chain combines TRBV7-9 with TRBJ2-1, with D possibly matching TRBD2 (5 bases). The CDR3 coding sequence is TGTGCCAGCACCCCCAGGCCCAAGCGGTTCGAGAGCTCCTACAATGAGCAGTTCTTC. It translates to CASTPRPKRFESSYNEQFF.